The 3 T cell receptor beta chains below all came from one sample that was sequenced in a study of post-analysis software for immune sequencing data. Prepared libraries of TCR beta cDNA carried unique molecular identifiers. TCRdb reprocessed the PCR reads via MiXCR and lists one record per CDR3 protein. Altogether around 770,000 distinct CDR3 sequences are present, around 46% being singletons, with the ten largest covering over 4.5%. Study observations and caveats: Five or six TRBV segments (TRBV5-6, TRBV5-1 and TRBV20-1 among them) occurred more frequently in patients than in controls.

For these TCRs, the target antigens are not known. The sample comprised blood. All receptors derive from a girl between 5 and 17 years old with multiple sclerosis.

This clonotype was observed a few times. The V gene is TRBV5-1, the J gene TRBJ2-1; D is ambiguous. The CDR3 runs 15 residues. From germline, CDR1 is SGHRS and CDR2 YFSETQ. V was pared by 6 bases and J by 0 bases, with 13 bases between. CDR3 amino acids: CASTALQSSYNEQFF. The CDR3 DNA reads TGCGCCAGCACCGCTTTACAGAGCTCCTACAATGAGCAGTTCTTC. Combining the CDR3 with reference TRBV5-1 and TRBJ2-1 gives the whole variable domain KAGVTQTPRYLIKTRGQQVTLSCSPISGHRSVSWYQQTPGQGLQFLFEYFSETQRNKGNFPGRFSGRQFSNSRSEMNVSTLELGDSALYLCASTALQSSYNEQFFGPGTRLTVL.

This rearrangement joins TRBV5-1 to TRBJ2-5; 12 nucleotides align to TRBD1. The end of the DNA fits TRBJ2-4 better, so the J call may be wrong. Per germline, CDR1 SGHRS and CDR2 YFSETQ. The CDR3 loop spans 14 amino acids. The CDR3 sequence is CASSPGQGANIQYF. The CDR3 DNA sequence: TGCGCCAGCAGCCCGGGACAGGGGGCAAACATTCAGTACTTC.

The rearrangement links TRBV3-1 to TRBJ2-4; 10 bases map to TRBD2. The J call is doubtful: the DNA matches TRBJ2-7 better. This CDR3 spans 15 amino acids. The germline V gene encodes CDR1 LGHDT and CDR2 YNNKEL (reference sequence). CDR3 residues: CASSQALAGLYEQYF. The CDR3 nucleotides are TGTGCCAGCAGCCAAGCACTAGCGGGACTGTACGAGCAGTACTTC.